The next 10 T cell receptor beta chains were all read from a single sample in a study of siplizumab effects on memory and regulatory T cells. The protocol was immunoSEQ multiplex PCR, while the TCRdb copy is restricted to in-frame clones and leaves out a portion. The sample lists about 60,000 clones, roughly 83% occurring once. The sequenced material came from memory CD4+ T cells sorted from blood. All receptors come from a human donor in good health.

The genes are TRBV4-2 and TRBJ2-2, with D maybe TRBD2 (5 bases). Trimming shortened V by 0 bases and J by 12 bases, and 14 bases separated the two germline ends. Germline assignment: CDR1 LGHNA and CDR2 YNFKEQ. The length of the CDR3 is 14 residues. The CDR3 reads CASSQEEDSRKLFF. CDR3 DNA sequence: TGTGCCAGCAGCCAAGAGGAGGATAGCAGAAAGCTGTTTTTT.

The genes are TRBV5-5 and TRBJ2-6; 9 bases agree with TRBD1. V lost 2 bases and J lost 4; bases outside the gene matches: 7. The CDR3 spans 17 residues. Germline CDR1 is SGHKS and CDR2 is YYEKEE (reference sequence). The CDR3 loop reads CASSLGQGTLGANVLTF. Written as DNA, the CDR3 is TGTGCCAGCAGCTTAGGACAGGGGACTCTAGGGGCCAACGTCCTGACTTTC.

The chain joins TRBV27 to TRBJ2-1; D is undetermined. V was pared by 1 base and J by 7 bases, with 23 bases between. Looked up from germline, CDR1 is MNHEY and CDR2 is SMNVEV (reference sequence). The CDR3 spans 18 residues. CDR3 protein: CASSLFKGRSRQANEQFF. CDR3 coding DNA: TGTGCCAGCAGTTTATTCAAAGGACGGAGTCGCCAAGCAAATGAGCAGTTCTTC.

The chain has TRBV6-6 and TRBJ1-4; D might be TRBD1 (6 bases). CDR3 length equals 14 residues. Germline V gene data show CDR1 as MNHNY and CDR2 as SVGAGI (reference sequence). Trimming stripped 8 bases from V and 4 bases from J, with 14 bases between. CDR3 in amino acids: CASGQQGNNEKLFF. The CDR3 nucleotides read TGTGCCAGCGGACAACAGGGAAATAATGAAAAACTGTTTTTT.

This chain uses TRBV5-1 with TRBJ2-3; 7 nucleotides align to TRBD1. This CDR3 is built from 13 residues. Trimming at V came to 2 bases and at J to 6 bases, leaving 3 bases not matched to a gene. The germline V gene has CDR1 SGHRS and CDR2 YFSETQ. The CDR3 region is CASSFTGDDTQYF. The CDR3 coding sequence is TGCGCCAGCAGCTTCACAGGGGACGATACGCAGTATTTT.

CDR3 coding DNA: TGTGCCAGCCAGGCTCGGGACAGGGGCGAGCAGTACTTC. This translates into CASQARDRGEQYF. This chain connects TRBV6-1 to TRBJ2-7, with TRBD1 matching over 10 bases. V lost 8 bases, J lost 6 bases, and 7 bases stayed unmatched. The CDR3 runs to 13 residues. The germline CDR1 and CDR2 sequences are MNHNS and SASEGT.

This clone was seen only a few times. This chain connects TRBV6-5 to TRBJ2-5; D gene uncertain. The CDR3 contains 11 residues. Germline V gives CDR1 MNHEY, CDR2 SVGAGI. V shed 6 bases and J shed 4 bases, with 6 bases lying between them. The DNA of the CDR3 is TGTGCCAGCAGCTCTGCAGAGACCCAGTACTTC. It translates to CASSSAETQYF.

The gene calls are TRBV6-6 and TRBJ2-7; D is perhaps TRBD2 (6 bases). The CDR3 contains 15 residues. Germline V CDR1 and CDR2: MNHNY, SVGAGI (reference sequence). The germline V and J ends were trimmed by 5 bases and 3 bases, with 17 bases remaining between them. CDR3 sequence reads: CASSKPGLGGYEQYF. CDR3 nucleotides: TGTGCCAGCAGTAAGCCGGGACTCGGAGGCTACGAGCAGTACTTC.

V usage is TRBV30 and J usage is TRBJ1-2, with 7 bases matching TRBD1. Germline lookup yields CDR1 GTSNPN and CDR2 SVGIG (reference sequence). V lost 0 bases and J lost 4; bases outside the gene matches: 8. This CDR3 is 15 amino acids long. The CDR3 coding sequence is TGTGCCTGGAGTGTACCAGGGGGAAATTCCTATGGCTACACCTTC. This translates into CAWSVPGGNSYGYTF. The complete variable domain, with remaining parts taken from reference TRBV30 and TRBJ1-2, reads SQTIHQWPATLVQPVGSPLSLECTVEGTSNPNLYWYRQAAGRGLQLLFYSVGIGQISSEVPQNLSASRPQDRQFILSSKKLLLSDSGFYLCAWSVPGGNSYGYTFGSGTRLTVV.

This chain uses TRBV18 with TRBJ2-4; the D is unclear. V was pared by 1 base and J by 2 bases, with 9 bases between. From germline, CDR1 is KGHSH and CDR2 LQKENI. This CDR3 spans 15 amino acids. The CDR3 DNA reads as TGTGCCAGCTCACCACAAAGGAGTACCAAAAACATTCAGTACTTC. Translation: CASSPQRSTKNIQYF. Together with reference TRBV18 and TRBJ2-4, the CDR3 gives the full variable domain: NAGVMQNPRHLVRRRGQEARLRCSPMKGHSHVYWYRQLPEEGLKFMVYLQKENIIDESGMPKERFSAEFPKEGPSILRIQQVVRGDSAAYFCASSPQRSTKNIQYFGAGTRLSVL.